The sequence of this T cell receptor beta chain was determined in a study of blood T cell repertoires in COVID-19. In the study overall: From the United States, Italy and Spain came samples of acute and convalescent COVID-19. From T cells, B-cell-depleted T cells, or PBMCs came the material, which was cDNA or gDNA.

The CDR3 runs 15 residues. The trim removed 4 bases at V and 0 bases at J, leaving 6 bases unmatched. Germline CDR1 and CDR2: SGDLS and YYNGEE. In the study's own analysis: Amplification of reference gene primers was used by the study to estimate nucleated cell counts. Clones were sequenced by immunoSEQ multiplex PCR, and TCRdb holds only the in-frame ones, with some missing. The DNA was the basis for D and trimming; V, J and clone size are from that table. This sample yields roughly 330,000 clones, of which approximately 86% are seen a single time; 7.5% to 10% belongs to the top ten. The chain links TRBV9 to TRBJ1-1; 7 nucleotides agree with TRBD1. What was sequenced was peripheral blood. This sequence was found in a man aged 25 to 40 with COVID-19, enrolled during active disease. Here the CDR3 DNA reads TGTGCCAGCAGCCACAGGGGAGGCATGAACACTGAAGCTTTCTTT. Protein: CASSHRGGMNTEAFF. Supplemented by reference TRBV9 and TRBJ1-1, the full variable domain reads DSGVTQTPKHLITATGQRVTLRCSPRSGDLSVYWYQQSLDQGLQFLIQYYNGEERAKGNILERFSAQQFPDLHSELNLSSLELGDSALYFCASSHRGGMNTEAFFGQGTRLTVV.